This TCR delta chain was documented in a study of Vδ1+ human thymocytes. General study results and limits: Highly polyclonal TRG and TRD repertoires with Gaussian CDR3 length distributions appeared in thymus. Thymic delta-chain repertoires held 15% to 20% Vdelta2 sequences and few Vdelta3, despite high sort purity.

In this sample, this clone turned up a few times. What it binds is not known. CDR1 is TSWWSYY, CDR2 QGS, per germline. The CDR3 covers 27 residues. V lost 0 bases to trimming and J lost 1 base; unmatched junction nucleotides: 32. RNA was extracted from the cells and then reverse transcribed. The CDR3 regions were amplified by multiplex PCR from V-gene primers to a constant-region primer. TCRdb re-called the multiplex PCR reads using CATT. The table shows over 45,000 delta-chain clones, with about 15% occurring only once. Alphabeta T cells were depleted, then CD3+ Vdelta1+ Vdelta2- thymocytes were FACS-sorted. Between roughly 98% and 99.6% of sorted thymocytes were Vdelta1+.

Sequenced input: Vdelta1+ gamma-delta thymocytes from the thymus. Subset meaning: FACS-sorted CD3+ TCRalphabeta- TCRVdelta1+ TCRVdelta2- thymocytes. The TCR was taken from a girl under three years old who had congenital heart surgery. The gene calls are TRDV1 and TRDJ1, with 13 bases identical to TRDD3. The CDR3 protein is CALGELARPSPRIPVLGDTQATDKLIF. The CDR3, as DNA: TGTGCTCTTGGGGAACTCGCACGGCCTTCCCCCCGCATCCCGGTACTGGGGGATACGCAGGCCACCGATAAACTCATCTTT.